This T cell receptor beta chain originates from a study of T cells after yellow fever vaccination. Broader study findings: Researchers cautioned that FACS-sorted repertoires could harbor abundant clonotypes contaminating from the bulk population. Researchers report a weaker secondary response that nonetheless peaked faster, day 5 versus 15.

This clonotype was seen many times. The antigen is undetermined. One entry per CDR3 protein, called by TCRdb with MiXCR from the 5' RACE reads. The data show a few hundred thousand distinct CDR3 sequences, with about 4% seen just once and around 25% held by the top ten. The sequence derives from a man between 18 and 35 years old who received the YFV17D yellow fever vaccine. The specimen comprised PBMCs, sampled 5 days after the yellow fever booster vaccination.

CDR3 in amino acids: CASTFSRTNYEQYF. CDR3 coding DNA: TGTGCCAGCACCTTCTCCAGGACTAACTACGAGCAGTACTTC. The genes are TRBV7-2 and TRBJ2-7; perhaps TRBD2 as D (6 bases). V gave up 7 bases and J gave up 3 bases, with 16 bases separating them. This CDR3 region has 14 residues. Germline V lookup: CDR1 SGHTA, CDR2 FQGNSA.